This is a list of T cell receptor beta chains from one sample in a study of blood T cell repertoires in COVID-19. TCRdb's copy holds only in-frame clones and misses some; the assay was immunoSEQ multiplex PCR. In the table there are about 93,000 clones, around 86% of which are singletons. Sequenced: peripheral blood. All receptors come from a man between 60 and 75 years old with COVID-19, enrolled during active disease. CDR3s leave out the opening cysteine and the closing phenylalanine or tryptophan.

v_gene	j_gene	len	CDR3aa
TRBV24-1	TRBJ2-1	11	ATTGGAGVEQF
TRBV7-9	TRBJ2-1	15	ASSGTSGINTYNEQF
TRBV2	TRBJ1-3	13	ATQQGIANGNTIY
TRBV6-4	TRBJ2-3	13	ASSDSQGPTDTQY
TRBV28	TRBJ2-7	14	ASSPGPGTSEYEQY
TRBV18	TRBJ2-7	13	ASSVSGTPSYEQY
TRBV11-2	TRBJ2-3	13	ASSSGTSITDTQY
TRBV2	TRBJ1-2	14	ASSAVAGEINYGYT
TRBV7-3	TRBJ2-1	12	ASSLGLADNEQF
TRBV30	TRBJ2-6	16	AWSIQREGLGGANVLT
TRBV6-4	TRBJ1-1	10	ASSFYPGHDF
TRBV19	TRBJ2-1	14	ASSRGGIDSYNEQF
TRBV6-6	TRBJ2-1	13	ASSSRPAGVSEQF
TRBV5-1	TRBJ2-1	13	ASSPGLASYNEQF
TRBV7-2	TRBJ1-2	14	ASSPRQGGPNYGYT
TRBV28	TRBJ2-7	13	ASSPTDGDSYEQY
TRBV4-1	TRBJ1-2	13	ASSPLTRDNYGYT
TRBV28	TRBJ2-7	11	ASSLGGPGEQY
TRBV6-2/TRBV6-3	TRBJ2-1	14	ASSPYRSSSYNEQF
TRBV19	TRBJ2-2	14	ASSIDWGGNTGELF
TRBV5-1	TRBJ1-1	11	ASSPTMNTEAF
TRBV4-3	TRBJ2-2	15	ASSQDMGQAYTGELF
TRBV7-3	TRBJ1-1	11	ASSPQPGTEAF
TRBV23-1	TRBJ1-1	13	ASSQWEGGRTEAF
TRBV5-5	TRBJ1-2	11	ASSLADNYGYT
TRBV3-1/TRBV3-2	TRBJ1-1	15	ASSQDLRQGPDTEAF
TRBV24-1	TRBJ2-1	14	ATSDVGLADGNEQF
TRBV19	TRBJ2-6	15	ASSTGDRISGANVLT
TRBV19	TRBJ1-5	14	ASSAWTGTDNQPQH
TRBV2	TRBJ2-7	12	ASSDISVSYEQY
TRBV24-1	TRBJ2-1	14	ATSDITSGSYNEQF
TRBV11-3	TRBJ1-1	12	ASSLGEQNTEAF
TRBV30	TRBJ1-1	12	AWSSGLYQPEAF
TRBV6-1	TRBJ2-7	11	ASSLGQFYEQY
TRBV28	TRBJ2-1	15	ASSSSGATSPYNEQF
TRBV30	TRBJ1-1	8	ALGGTSAF
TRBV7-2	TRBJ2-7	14	ASTLSFQGTSYEQY
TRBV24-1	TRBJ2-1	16	ATSDSSRTSGIYNEQF
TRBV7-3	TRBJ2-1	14	ASSPRSSHSYNEQF
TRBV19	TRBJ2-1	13	ASSPRRGSYNEQF
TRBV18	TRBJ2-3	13	ASSPDRASTDTQY
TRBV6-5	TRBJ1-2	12	ASRNRGPLYGYT